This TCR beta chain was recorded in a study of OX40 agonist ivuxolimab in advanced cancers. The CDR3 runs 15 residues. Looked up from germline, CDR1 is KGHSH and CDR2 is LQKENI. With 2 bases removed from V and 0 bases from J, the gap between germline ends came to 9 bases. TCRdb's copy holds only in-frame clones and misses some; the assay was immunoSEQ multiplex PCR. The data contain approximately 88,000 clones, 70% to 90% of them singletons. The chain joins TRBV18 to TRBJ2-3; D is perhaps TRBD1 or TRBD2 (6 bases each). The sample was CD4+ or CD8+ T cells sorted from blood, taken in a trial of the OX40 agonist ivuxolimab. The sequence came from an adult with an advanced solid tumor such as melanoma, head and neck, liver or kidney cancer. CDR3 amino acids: CASSPTGASTDTQYF. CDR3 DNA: TGTGCCAGCTCACCAACGGGGGCTAGCACAGATACGCAGTATTTT.